The 15 T cell receptor beta chains listed next were all sequenced from one sample in a study of blood T cells in healthy people across ages. A second PCR, run for about 7 to 11 cycles, used a sample-barcoded 5' primer plus a J-beta primer mix. Using its own MiXCR run on the 5' RACE reads, TCRdb lists one record per CDR3 protein. Of fewer than 900,000 distinct CDR3 sequences in the sample, around 46% were seen once. Material: blood. The source of these receptors is a woman aged 60 to 75 in good health.

This clonotype was counted only a few times. V gene TRBV6-6 combines with J gene TRBJ2-3; D gene uncertain. The CDR3 covers 12 residues. Germline-derived CDR1 and CDR2 are MNHNY and SVGAGI (reference sequence). V was cut by 4 bases and J by 4 bases, with 6 bases left in between. The chain's CDR3 is CASSWQADTQYF. The CDR3 DNA reads as TGTGCCAGCAGTTGGCAGGCAGATACGCAGTATTTT.

The J gene is TRBJ2-1, the V gene TRBV3-1, with D maybe TRBD2 (5 bases). From germline, CDR1 is LGHDT and CDR2 YNNKEL (reference sequence). The CDR3 consists of 12 residues. Deletions cut 1 base from V and 9 bases from J, with 7 bases between. The CDR3 DNA reads TGTGCCAGCAGCCAAGCGGGAATTGAGCAGTTCTTC. It specifies CASSQAGIEQFF.

This clonotype was seen repeatedly, ten times or more. The V gene is TRBV10-3, the J gene TRBJ2-7, with D maybe TRBD2 (6 bases). CDR3 length equals 12 residues. CDR1 is ENHRY and CDR2 is SYGVKD in the germline V gene. The V and J ends lost 6 bases and 4 bases respectively, with 10 bases between them. This CDR3 reads CAISGSIYEQYF. Here the CDR3 DNA reads TGTGCCATCAGCGGGAGTATTTACGAGCAGTACTTC.

A word on this clonotype: A much larger clone differs from this one at a single base, so this may be a read error. The CDR3 loop reads CASSVERSNQPQHF. The CDR3 nucleotides are TGTGCCAGCAGCGTAGAACGGAGCAATCAGCCCCAGCATTTT. J is TRBJ1-5 and V is TRBV7-9; D is unclear. CDR3 length: 14 residues. Trimming left V 5 bases short and J 1 base short, with 9 bases between. CDR1 and CDR2 (germline): SEHNR, FQNEAQ (reference sequence).

This clonotype was seen more than once but under ten times. The rearrangement links TRBV27 to TRBJ2-5; 14 nucleotides match TRBD2. The germline gives CDR1 MNHEY, CDR2 SMNVEV (reference sequence). The CDR3 has 16 residues. V dropped 2 bases and J dropped 11; count of bases not matched to a gene: 10. In DNA, the CDR3 is TGTGCCAGCAGTTTAGATGGGACTAGCGGGAGCGGGAAGCAGTACTTC. Amino acids: CASSLDGTSGSGKQYF.

This clonotype was observed a few times. DNA for the CDR3: TGTGCCAGCTCACCAGCCCTTAACTCCTACAATGAGCAGTTCTTC. It specifies CASSPALNSYNEQFF. J is TRBJ2-1 and V is TRBV18; D is uncertain. Germline values: CDR1 KGHSH, CDR2 LQKENI. The CDR3 spans 15 residues. V was clipped by 2 bases and J by 0 bases, with 8 bases between them.

The table lists this clonotype with a few counts. The chain joins TRBV9 to TRBJ2-1; maybe TRBD2 (6 bases). In germline, CDR1 is SGDLS, CDR2 YYNGEE. V shed 0 bases and J shed 10 bases, with 14 bases lying between them. The CDR3 spans 14 residues. The CDR3 protein is CASSVDLWGDEQFF. The CDR3 DNA is TGTGCCAGCAGCGTAGATCTGTGGGGGGACGAGCAGTTCTTC.

This rearrangement joins TRBV5-1 to TRBJ2-1; the D gene is possibly TRBD2 (5 bases). The CDR3 runs 13 residues. Trimming shortened V by 0 bases and J by 9 bases, and 10 bases separated the two germline ends. Per germline, CDR1 SGHRS and CDR2 YFSETQ. DNA for the CDR3: TGCGCCAGCAGCTTGGGAACGGGGTGTGAGCAGTTCTTC. Its protein product is CASSLGTGCEQFF.

The chain employs TRBV20-1 and TRBJ1-6, with D hard to call. CDR1 and CDR2 from the germline V gene are DFQATT and SNEGSKA (reference sequence). The CDR3 has 14 residues. With 0 bases removed from V and 6 bases from J, the gap between germline ends came to 9 bases. CDR3 nucleotide sequence: TGCAGTGCTAGAGATCCCCGGGGTAATTCACCCCTCCACTTT. This translates into CSARDPRGNSPLHF.

In this sample, this clonotype turned up a few times. Germline is not matched at one junction end, which may reflect a read error. This chain connects TRBV11-3 to TRBJ2-1, with 10 bases lining up with TRBD2. The CDR3 has 20 residues. Per germline, CDR1 SGHNT and CDR2 YENEEA. The CDR3 DNA is TGTGCCAGCAGCTTAGATAGCGTGCTAGCGGGAGTACTACCCTACGATGAGCAGTTCTTC. Its translation is CASSLDSVLAGVLPYDEQFF.

Worth noting for this clonotype: A much larger clone lies one base from this, so it may be a read error. This sequence joins TRBV5-6 and TRBJ2-1, with 8 bases lining up with TRBD1. This CDR3 comprises 15 residues. Germline assignment: CDR1 SGHDT and CDR2 YYEEEE. The CDR3 is CAGSRTGSPYNEQFF. DNA of the CDR3: TGTGCCGGCAGCCGGACAGGGAGTCCCTACAATGAGCAGTTCTTC.

V and J are TRBV4-3 and TRBJ1-4, with 7 positions matching TRBD1. Germline-derived CDR1 and CDR2 are LGHNA and YSLEER. V gave up 4 bases and J gave up 7 bases; unmatched junction bases: 3. The CDR3 is made up of 13 amino acids. CDR3 protein: CASSLTGVEKLFF. In DNA form, the CDR3 reads TGCGCCAGCAGCCTCACAGGGGTTGAAAAACTGTTTTTT.

This sequence joins TRBV7-6 and TRBJ2-5, with D unresolved. Germline V gene lookup returns CDR1 SGHVS and CDR2 FNYEAQ. This CDR3 spans 14 amino acids. V lost 1 base and J lost 3, with 9 bases in between. In DNA form, the CDR3 reads TGTGCCAGCAGCTTAGACTTGGCTGAAGAGACCCAGTACTTC. Translated, it gives CASSLDLAEETQYF.

The chain combines TRBV27 with TRBJ2-7; the match to TRBD1 covers 9 bases. V lost 5 bases to trimming and J lost 3 bases; unmatched junction nucleotides: 11. Germline CDR1 reads MNHEY; CDR2 reads SMNVEV (reference sequence). There are 16 residues in the CDR3. The DNA of the CDR3 is TGTGCCAGCAGTCCCCTCCGGACAGGGGAAAACTACGAGCAGTACTTC. It encodes CASSPLRTGENYEQYF.

The rearrangement uses TRBV12-5 and TRBJ2-7; unclear D gene. The germline V and J ends were trimmed by 4 bases and 7 bases, with 11 bases remaining between them. In germline, CDR1 is LGHNT, CDR2 FRNRAP. This CDR3 is built from 12 residues. The CDR3, as DNA: TGTGCTAGTGGTTCCATCGTTTGGGAGCAGTACTTC. Protein sequence: CASGSIVWEQYF.